This TCR beta chain emerged from a study of CD8 T cells in ankylosing spondylitis (dated by TCRdb to 2017 to 2019). About the investigation overall: T cell receptor beta repertoires were profiled in healthy donors and ankylosing spondylitis patients so that disease-linked TCR variants could be found. Samples of peripheral blood were taken, and for ankylosing spondylitis patients, synovial fluid was collected as well. In total, the full study cohort was made up of 110 or so healthy donors and some 26 ankylosing spondylitis patients.

This clonotype was observed a few times. What antigen it recognizes has not been identified. Nothing much larger sits one base from this clone, and base qualities are not available. Here is what the overall study found, with its caveats: The disease-linked clones showed a CD8+ phenotype and occurred at relatively low frequencies in peripheral blood. Some of the motif variants had been reported before in the synovial fluid and blood of reactive arthritis patients, a finding that suggests common disease-initiation mechanisms. Significant enrichment of the disease-linked clones was reported in matched synovial fluid samples from ankylosing spondylitis patients. Blood from ankylosing spondylitis patients appeared to be characterized by a TCR beta motif composed of 7 to 9 highly homologous amino acid variants.

From cysteine to phenylalanine, the CDR3 is 17 amino acids long. Only the CDR3 DNA is retained, 51 bases long and in frame from the first base. As encoded in the germline V gene, CDR1 is SGHAT while CDR2 is FQNNGV. The germline V end is reduced by 0 bases and the J end by 6 bases; junction bases left unmatched: 10. The sequencing machine was an Illumina HiSeq 2500. Quantitative 5'-RACE with molecular barcodes was used to prepare TCR beta libraries. The published analysis was carried out like this. Disease-linked TCR variants were identified with a new computational method built on a probabilistic model of VDJ rearrangement. Using fastp at Q25 and MiXCR, TCRdb reprocessed the public reads and kept productive beta chains. For every CDR3 protein sequence, its rows merge into one entry that carries the most common genes and DNA. The V and J calls here are based on TCRdb, not the publication. Recorded for this sample are 380,000 or so distinct CDR3 sequences; roughly 20% of them occurred a single time. Of the sample, 10% to 15% falls within the top ten clones.

The specimen was blood, either unsorted or a sorted T cell fraction (not recorded which). The clonotype originates from a male donor with ankylosing spondylitis or in good health (not recorded which). The rearrangement combines TRBV11-2 with TRBJ2-1; 8 bases in the junction line up with TRBD1. The CDR3 amino acid sequence is: CASSLDLRQGASNEQFF. The sequenced DNA is TGTGCCAGCAGCTTAGATCTAAGGCAGGGGGCGAGCAATGAGCAGTTCTTC.